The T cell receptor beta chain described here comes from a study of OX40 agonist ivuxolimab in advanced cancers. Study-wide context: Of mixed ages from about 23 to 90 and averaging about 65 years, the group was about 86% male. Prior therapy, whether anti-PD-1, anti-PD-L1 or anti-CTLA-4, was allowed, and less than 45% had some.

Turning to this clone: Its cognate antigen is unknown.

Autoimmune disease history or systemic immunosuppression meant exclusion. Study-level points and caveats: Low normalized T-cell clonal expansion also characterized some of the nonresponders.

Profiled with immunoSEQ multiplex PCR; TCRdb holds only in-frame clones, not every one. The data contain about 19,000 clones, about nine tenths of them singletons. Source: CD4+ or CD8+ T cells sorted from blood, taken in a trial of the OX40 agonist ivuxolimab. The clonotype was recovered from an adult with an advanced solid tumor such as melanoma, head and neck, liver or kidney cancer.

CDR3 protein: CASSLDSPSGGAADTQYF. The CDR3 coding sequence is TGTGCCAGCAGCTTAGATTCGCCTAGCGGGGGGGCTGCAGATACGCAGTATTTT. The genes are TRBV11-2 and TRBJ2-3; 12 bases are shared with TRBD2. V trimming: 0 bases; J trimming: 4 bases; junction bases outside the gene matches: 8. The CDR3 has 18 residues. Germline V gene sequence: CDR1 SGHAT, CDR2 FQNNGV.